What follows are 12 T cell receptor beta chains derived from one specimen sequenced in a study of blood T cell repertoires in COVID-19. Here immunoSEQ multiplex PCR was the method, and the copy in TCRdb shows in-frame clones only, minus some. Of over 200,000 clones listed, roughly 89% are singletons. Source material: peripheral blood. These receptors all stem from a man between 60 and 75 years old who had recovered from COVID-19.

This chain uses TRBV9 with TRBJ2-3; 10 bases fit TRBD1. V was pared by 0 bases and J by 3 bases, with 1 base of the junction left unmatched. This CDR3 region has 15 residues. Germline V CDR1 and CDR2: SGDLS, YYNGEE. The CDR3 here is CASSVVDRGTDTQYF. CDR3 bases: TGTGCCAGCAGCGTAGTGGACAGGGGGACAGATACGCAGTATTTT.

The CDR3, as DNA: TGTGCCAGCAGCTGCGCAATCCCAGGTCTATTCTCCTACAATGAGCAGTTCTTC. Protein sequence: CASSCAIPGLFSYNEQFF. The V gene is TRBV5-6, the J gene TRBJ2-1; no definite D call. The CDR3 extends over 18 amino acids. The germline V gene has CDR1 SGHDT and CDR2 YYEEEE. V gave up 3 bases and J gave up 0 bases, with 19 bases separating them. Looking up the rest from reference TRBV5-6 and TRBJ2-1 gives the full variable domain: DAGVTQSPTHLIKTRGQQVTLRCSPKSGHDTVSWYQQALGQGPQFIFQYYEEEERQRGNFPDRFSGHQFPNYSSELNVNALLLGDSALYLCASSCAIPGLFSYNEQFFGPGTRLTVL.

This clone was counted a single time. The gene calls are TRBV4-1 and TRBJ1-6, with 7 bases identical to TRBD1. The CDR3 is 15 amino acids. The ends lost 4 bases at V and 10 bases at J; junction bases unmatched: 10. Germline assignment: CDR1 MGHRA and CDR2 YSYEKL. The CDR3 region has the DNA TGCGCCAGCAGCCTCGTCGACAGGGTTGACTCACCCCTCCACTTT. It codes for CASSLVDRVDSPLHF.

The chain has TRBV28 and TRBJ2-3; perhaps TRBD2 as D (5 bases). CDR3 length: 14 amino acids. The germline V gene has CDR1 MDHEN and CDR2 SYDVKM. Trimming removed 3 bases at V and 12 bases at J, with 19 bases between. The CDR3 protein is CASSFLASAPNQYF. The CDR3 DNA follows: TGTGCCAGCAGTTTCTTAGCGTCAGCCCCCAACCAGTATTTT.

The J gene is TRBJ2-1, the V gene TRBV28; 8 bases match TRBD1. The CDR3 totals 15 residues. Germline CDR1 is MDHEN and CDR2 is SYDVKM. With 6 bases clipped from V and 1 base from J, the junction kept 5 bases outside the gene matches. CDR3 in DNA: TGTGCCAGCAGGACAGGGGCCTATTCCTACAATGAGCAGTTCTTC. Amino acid sequence: CASRTGAYSYNEQFF.

The rearrangement uses TRBV9 and TRBJ2-7; D gene uncertain. This CDR3 has 13 amino acids. The V and J ends lost 1 base and 1 base respectively, with 6 bases between them. CDR1 is SGDLS and CDR2 is YYNGEE in the germline V gene. The CDR3 DNA reads as TGTGCCAGCAGCGTAACGGGTTCCTACGAGCAGTACTTC. The encoded protein is CASSVTGSYEQYF.

The J gene is TRBJ1-5, the V gene TRBV30; D unresolved. Germline loops: CDR1 GTSNPN, CDR2 SVGIG (reference sequence). Deletions cut 0 bases from V and 0 bases from J, with 12 bases between. CDR3 size: 16 residues. CDR3 sequence reads: CAWSVDWQNSNQPQHF. The CDR3 bases are TGTGCCTGGAGTGTAGATTGGCAGAATAGCAATCAGCCCCAGCATTTT.

The chain is built from TRBV19 and TRBJ2-1, with a tentative D call TRBD1 (6 bases). Deletions cut 6 bases from V and 0 bases from J, with 9 bases between. The V gene's germline CDR1 is LNHDA and CDR2 SQIVND (reference sequence). The CDR3 consists of 14 residues. CDR3 loop: CASRTTGSYNEQFF. CDR3 sequence (DNA): TGTGCCAGTAGGACGACAGGCTCCTACAATGAGCAGTTCTTC.

The rearrangement links TRBV7-8 to TRBJ2-3, with a tentative D call TRBD1 (6 bases). The CDR3 runs 16 residues. Per the germline V gene, CDR1 is SGHVS and CDR2 is FQNEAQ. Deletions cut 3 bases from V and 1 base from J, with 14 bases between. This CDR3 reads CASSFYRVRGTDTQYF. The CDR3, as DNA: TGTGCCAGCAGCTTCTACAGGGTAAGGGGCACAGATACGCAGTATTTT.

The chain recombines TRBV20-1 with TRBJ1-4; no clear D gene. The CDR3 totals 11 residues. V was cut by 0 bases and J by 9 bases, with 5 bases left in between. Per germline, CDR1 DFQATT and CDR2 SNEGSKA (reference sequence). This CDR3 reads CSARDPKKLFF. Here the CDR3 DNA reads TGCAGTGCTAGAGATCCAAAAAAACTGTTTTTT.

This rearrangement joins TRBV5-1 to TRBJ2-1; 9 bases match TRBD2. This CDR3 comprises 15 residues. J gave up 7 bases and V 3 bases, and 8 bases lay outside the gene matches. Germline V gene sequence: CDR1 SGHRS, CDR2 YFSETQ. Written as DNA, the CDR3 is TGCGCCAGCAGCTCTGGTAGCGGGAGTATTAATGAGCAGTTCTTC. Protein: CASSSGSGSINEQFF.

The chain has TRBV27 and TRBJ2-3; weak D call: TRBD2 (6 bases). V was clipped by 0 bases and J by 7 bases, with 20 bases between them. CDR1 is MNHEY, CDR2 SMNVEV, per germline (reference sequence). This CDR3 has 17 residues. The CDR3 DNA reads as TGTGCCAGCAGTTTATCTCCATCCCCCCTACTAGCACATACGCAGTATTTT. It is translated as CASSLSPSPLLAHTQYF.